This T cell receptor beta chain is drawn from a study of blood T cell repertoires in COVID-19. Across the study: COVID-19 samples from acute and convalescent phases originated in the United States, Italy and Spain. T cells, B-cell-depleted T cells, or PBMCs provided the cDNA or gDNA that served as material.

TCRdb's copy holds only in-frame clones and misses some; the assay was immunoSEQ multiplex PCR. This table holds some 180,000 clones, 82% found once. Germline V gene data show CDR1 as SGHRS and CDR2 as YFSETQ. CDR3 length: 13 residues. Between the trimmed V and J ends, which lost 0 bases and 0 bases, there was a span of 3 bases. This clonotype was sampled from a woman aged 60-75 years with COVID-19, enrolled during active disease. The V and J genes are TRBV5-1 and TRBJ1-1; no firm D call. Sequences were obtained from peripheral blood. In nucleotides, the CDR3 is TGCGCCAGCAGCTTGGCAGTGAACACTGAAGCTTTCTTT. Its translation is CASSLAVNTEAFF.